This TCR beta chain appears in the sequencing data of a study of blood T cell repertoires in COVID-19 (dated by TCRdb to 2020 to 2021). In the study overall: Samples covering the acute and convalescent phases of COVID-19 were provided by collaborators in the United States, Italy and Spain. The prospective study material was composed of cDNA or gDNA derived from T cells, B-cell-depleted T cells, or PBMCs. The dataset comprised deeply sampled blood TCRbeta repertoires from subjects exposed to, actively infected with, or recovered from COVID-19. The repertoires were made available in a free public database intended to serve as a resource for research on the immune response to SARS-CoV-2. The samples were drawn from two sources: the first 160 participants of the ongoing ImmuneRACE study, and fewer than 1,500 subjects contributed by 6 global collaborators. A de-identified subject ID, COVID-19 status, age in years and sex were almost always included in the sample metadata. Where available, HLA class I and class II types were obtained from metadata supplied by the sample provider rather than from assay-based typing. The investigation overall reported the following: The amount of clinical and demographic metadata varied by source and participant and was provided uncurated.

TCRbeta CDR3 regions were amplified from genomic DNA by means of the immunoSEQ Assay, a bias-controlled multiplex PCR. The paper's processing steps were these. Nucleated cell counts per sample were estimated from amplification of reference gene primers within the assay. To quantify the absolute abundance of each unique TCRbeta CDR3 rearrangement, sequence reads were collapsed and filtered. Productive Simpson clonality was computed per sample as the square root of Simpson's diversity index over productive rearrangements. The source is immuneACCESS, and TCRdb retained only in-frame sequences with V and J called. Part of the clones is not carried over; for the studies checked, unresolved V genes explain less than half of this, and the remainder is unexplained. V and J calls and clone size are those listed in that table; D and trimming were worked out from the DNA. In all, the sample holds approximately 180,000 clones, and approximately 90% of those were seen once. The top ten clonotypes cover roughly 21% of the sample.

To note about this clone: Its cognate antigen has yet to be identified. Per-nucleotide qualities are absent, and no much larger clonotype sits a single base away.

The germline V gene specifies SGHRS as CDR1 and YFSETQ as CDR2. The CDR3 covers 13 residues, taking in both the cysteine and the phenylalanine. The DNA shown is the 39-base CDR3, in frame from base 1. The junction shows trimming of 0 bases on V and 8 bases on J, plus 11 bases between the germline ends. Collaborating institutions collected whole blood in K2EDTA tubes following their own protocols. For TCRbeta analysis, collaborators shipped samples in one of three forms: frozen whole blood, isolated PBMCs, or DNA extracted from either of those sample types. Recombination connected TRBV5-1 to TRBJ1-1; TRBD1 is perhaps the D gene, given 6 matching bases. The sample was peripheral blood. This clonotype was sampled from a man between 60 and 75 years old with active or convalescent COVID-19. CDR3 protein: CASSLGYGQEAFF. The nucleotides are TGCGCCAGCAGCTTGGGATACGGACAGGAAGCTTTCTTT.